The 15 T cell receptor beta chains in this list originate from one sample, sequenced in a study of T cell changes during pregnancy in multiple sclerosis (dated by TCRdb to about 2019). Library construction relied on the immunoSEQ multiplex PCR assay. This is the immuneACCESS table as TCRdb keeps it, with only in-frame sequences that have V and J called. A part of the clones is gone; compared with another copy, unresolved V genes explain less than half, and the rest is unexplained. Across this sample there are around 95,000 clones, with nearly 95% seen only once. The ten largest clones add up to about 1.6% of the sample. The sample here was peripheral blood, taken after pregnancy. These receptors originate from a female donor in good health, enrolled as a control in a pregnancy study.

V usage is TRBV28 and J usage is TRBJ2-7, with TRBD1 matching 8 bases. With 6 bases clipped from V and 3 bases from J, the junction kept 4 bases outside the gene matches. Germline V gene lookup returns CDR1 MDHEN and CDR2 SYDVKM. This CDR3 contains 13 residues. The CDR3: CASSSGQDYEQYF. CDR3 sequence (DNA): TGTGCCAGCAGCTCGGGACAGGACTACGAGCAGTACTTC.

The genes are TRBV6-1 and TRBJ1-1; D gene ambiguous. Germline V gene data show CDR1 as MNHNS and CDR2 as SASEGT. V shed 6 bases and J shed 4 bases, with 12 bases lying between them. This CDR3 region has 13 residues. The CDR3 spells CASRAGKGTEAFF. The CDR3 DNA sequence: TGTGCCAGCAGGGCGGGGAAAGGCACTGAAGCTTTCTTT.

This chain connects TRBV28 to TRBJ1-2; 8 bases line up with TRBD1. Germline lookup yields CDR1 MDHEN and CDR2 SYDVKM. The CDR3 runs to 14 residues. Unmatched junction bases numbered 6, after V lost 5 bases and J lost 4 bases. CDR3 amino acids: CASSHGQGPYGYTF. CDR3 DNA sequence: TGTGCCAGCAGTCACGGACAGGGTCCCTATGGCTACACCTTC.

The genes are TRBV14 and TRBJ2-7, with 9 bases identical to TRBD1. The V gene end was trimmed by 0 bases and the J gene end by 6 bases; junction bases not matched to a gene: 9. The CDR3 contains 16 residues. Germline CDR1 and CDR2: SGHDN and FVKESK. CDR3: CASSQDLGTGMIEQYF. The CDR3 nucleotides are TGTGCCAGCAGCCAAGATCTAGGGACAGGGATGATCGAGCAGTACTTC.

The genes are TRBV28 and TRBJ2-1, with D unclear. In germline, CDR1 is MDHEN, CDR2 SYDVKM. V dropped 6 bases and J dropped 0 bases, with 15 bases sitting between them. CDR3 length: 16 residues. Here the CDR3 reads CASSLDSLSSYNEQFF. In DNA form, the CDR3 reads TGTGCCAGCAGCCTCGACTCCTTGAGCTCCTACAATGAGCAGTTCTTC.

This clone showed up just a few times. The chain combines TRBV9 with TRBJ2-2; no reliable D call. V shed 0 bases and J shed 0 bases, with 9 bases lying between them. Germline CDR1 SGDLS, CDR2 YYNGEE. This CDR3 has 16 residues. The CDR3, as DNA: TGTGCCAGCAGCGTAGGTTCGTTCGCGAACACCGGGGAGCTGTTTTTT. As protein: CASSVGSFANTGELFF.

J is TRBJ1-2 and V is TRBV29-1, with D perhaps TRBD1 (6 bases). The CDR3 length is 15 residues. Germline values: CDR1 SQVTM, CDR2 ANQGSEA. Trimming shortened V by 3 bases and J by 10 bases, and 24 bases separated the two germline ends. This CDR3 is CSVDGGQRRSMDYTF. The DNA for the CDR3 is TGCAGCGTTGATGGAGGACAGCGTCGGTCTATGGACTACACCTTC.

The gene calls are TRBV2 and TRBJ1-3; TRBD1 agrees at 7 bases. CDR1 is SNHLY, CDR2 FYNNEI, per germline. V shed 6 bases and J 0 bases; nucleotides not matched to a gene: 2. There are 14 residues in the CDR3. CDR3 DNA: TGTGCCAGCAGGGGACAGAGCTCTGGAAACACCATATATTTT. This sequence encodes CASRGQSSGNTIYF.

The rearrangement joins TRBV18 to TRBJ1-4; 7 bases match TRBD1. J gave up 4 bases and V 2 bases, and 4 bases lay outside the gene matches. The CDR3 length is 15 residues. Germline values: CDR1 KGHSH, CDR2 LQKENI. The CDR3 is CASSPEGQYNEKLFF. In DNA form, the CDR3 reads TGTGCCAGCTCACCAGAGGGACAGTATAATGAAAAACTGTTTTTT. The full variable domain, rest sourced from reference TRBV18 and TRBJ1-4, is NAGVMQNPRHLVRRRGQEARLRCSPMKGHSHVYWYRQLPEEGLKFMVYLQKENIIDESGMPKERFSAEFPKEGPSILRIQQVVRGDSAAYFCASSPEGQYNEKLFFGSGTQLSVL.

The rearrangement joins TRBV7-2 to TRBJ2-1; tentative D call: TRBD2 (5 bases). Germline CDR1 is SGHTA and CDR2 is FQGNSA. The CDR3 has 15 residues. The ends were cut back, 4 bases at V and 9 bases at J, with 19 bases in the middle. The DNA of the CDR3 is TGTGCCAGCAGCTCCCGGTACCGGGGTTTGGGTGAGCAGTTCTTC. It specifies CASSSRYRGLGEQFF.

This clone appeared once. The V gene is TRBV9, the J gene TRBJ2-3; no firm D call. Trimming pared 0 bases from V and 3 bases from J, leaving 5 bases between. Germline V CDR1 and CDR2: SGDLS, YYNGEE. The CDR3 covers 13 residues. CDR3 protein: CASSVVSTDTQYF. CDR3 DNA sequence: TGTGCCAGCAGCGTAGTCTCTACAGATACGCAGTATTTT.

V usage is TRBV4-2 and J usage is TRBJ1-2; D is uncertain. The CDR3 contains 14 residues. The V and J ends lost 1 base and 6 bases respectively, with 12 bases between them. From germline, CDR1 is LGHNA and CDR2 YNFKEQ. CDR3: CASSQVHSGDGYTF. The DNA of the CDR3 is TGTGCCAGCAGCCAAGTTCATTCCGGGGATGGCTACACCTTC.

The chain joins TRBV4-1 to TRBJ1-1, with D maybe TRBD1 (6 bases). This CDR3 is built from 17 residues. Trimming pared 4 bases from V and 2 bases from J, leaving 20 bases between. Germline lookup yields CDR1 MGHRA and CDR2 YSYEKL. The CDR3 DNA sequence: TGCGCCAGCAGCCTAAGAAACGGACAGCCTCAAAACACTGAAGCTTTCTTT. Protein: CASSLRNGQPQNTEAFF.

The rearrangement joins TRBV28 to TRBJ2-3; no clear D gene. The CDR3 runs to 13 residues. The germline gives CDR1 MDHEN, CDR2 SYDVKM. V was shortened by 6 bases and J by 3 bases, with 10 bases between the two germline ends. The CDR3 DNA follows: TGTGCCAGCAGCCTGACCAGGACAGATACGCAGTATTTT. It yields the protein CASSLTRTDTQYF.

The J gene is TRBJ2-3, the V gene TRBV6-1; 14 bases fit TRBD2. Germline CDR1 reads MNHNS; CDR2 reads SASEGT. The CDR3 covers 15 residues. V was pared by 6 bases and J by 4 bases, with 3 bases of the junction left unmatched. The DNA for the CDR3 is TGTGCCAGCAGCTTGGGACTAGCGGGAGCAGATACGCAGTATTTT. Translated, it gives CASSLGLAGADTQYF.